This T cell receptor beta chain appears in the sequencing data of a study of identical twins. This clonotype was picked up a small number of times. TCRdb processed the 5' RACE reads anew with MiXCR; each CDR3 protein has one entry. Of hundreds of thousands of distinct CDR3 sequences detected, about 20% appear once; the ten largest clones hold around 13%. Trimming took 8 bases from V and 3 from J; bases not matched to a gene: 0. In germline, CDR1 is GTSNPN, CDR2 SVGIG (reference sequence). This CDR3 is built from 12 residues. The data were also submitted as part of a second study, on T cells expressing NK-cell markers.

Sequences were obtained from PBMCs. The chain recombines TRBV30 with TRBJ2-7; the match to TRBD2 covers 14 bases. This TCR was sampled from a woman aged 18-29 years in good health. As DNA, the CDR3 is TGTGCCGGGACTAGCGGGAGCTACGAGCAGTACTTC. Its protein is CAGTSGSYEQYF. Variable domain in full (rest from reference TRBV30 and TRBJ2-7): SQTIHQWPATLVQPVGSPLSLECTVEGTSNPNLYWYRQAAGRGLQLLFYSVGIGQISSEVPQNLSASRPQDRQFILSSKKLLLSDSGFYLCAGTSGSYEQYFGPGTRLTVT.